Listed here are 20 T cell receptor beta chains from one sample, sequenced in a study of OX40 agonist ivuxolimab in advanced cancers. Here immunoSEQ multiplex PCR was the method, and the copy in TCRdb shows in-frame clones only, minus some. The sample consists of about 150,000 clones, roughly 92% of them appearing once. Specimen: CD4+ or CD8+ T cells sorted from blood, collected in a trial of the OX40 agonist ivuxolimab. These receptors originate from an adult with an advanced solid tumor such as melanoma, head and neck, liver or kidney cancer.

CDR3 residues: CASRYREYEKLFF. CDR3 bases: TGTGCCAGCAGATACAGGGAGTACGAAAAACTGTTTTTT. The chain recombines TRBV2 with TRBJ1-4; TRBD1 is a possible D gene (6 bases). Germline V gene data show CDR1 as SNHLY and CDR2 as FYNNEI. V lost 6 bases, J lost 8 bases, and 13 bases lay in between. The CDR3 is 13 residues long.

This chain links TRBV7-2 with TRBJ2-4, with 8 bases lining up with TRBD2. Germline CDR1 reads SGHTA; CDR2 reads FQGNSA. The CDR3 totals 14 residues. V lost 5 bases to trimming and J lost 4 bases; unmatched junction nucleotides: 4. DNA of the CDR3: TGTGCCAGCAGCCGGGAGGGACGGAAAAACATTCAGTACTTC. Residues: CASSREGRKNIQYF.

The chain uses TRBV10-1 and TRBJ2-5; D is undetermined. The CDR3 sequence is 14 residues long. Germline V lookup: CDR1 WNHNN, CDR2 SYGVQD (reference sequence). The V end lost 0 bases, the J end lost 5 bases, and 10 bases lay between the germline ends. The CDR3 protein is CASSESISVETQYF. As DNA, the CDR3 is TGCGCCAGCAGTGAGTCGATATCGGTCGAGACCCAGTACTTC.

The J gene is TRBJ2-1, the V gene TRBV6-1; 10 positions match TRBD2. The V gene end was trimmed by 2 bases and the J gene end by 9 bases; junction bases not matched to a gene: 7. The germline V gene has CDR1 MNHNS and CDR2 SASEGT. The CDR3 covers 15 residues. The CDR3 loop reads CASSEWGTSVSEQFF. For the CDR3, the DNA is TGTGCCAGCAGTGAATGGGGGACTAGCGTTTCTGAGCAGTTCTTC.

V gene TRBV19 combines with J gene TRBJ1-1; perhaps TRBD1 as D (5 bases). Per germline, CDR1 LNHDA and CDR2 SQIVND (reference sequence). Between the trimmed V and J ends, which lost 10 bases and 1 base, there was a span of 10 bases. CDR3 length: 12 amino acids. CDR3 coding DNA: TGTGCCATCAGTAGGGGGAACACTGAAGCTTTCTTT. Residues: CAISRGNTEAFF.

This clone was seen only once. The genes are TRBV19 and TRBJ2-2, with 7 bases fitting TRBD2. The CDR3 totals 16 residues. Germline CDR1 reads LNHDA; CDR2 reads SQIVND (reference sequence). V shed 0 bases, J shed 0 bases, and the junction held 1 base outside the gene matches. CDR3 region: CASSIELASNTGELFF. CDR3 in DNA: TGTGCCAGTAGTATAGAACTAGCGTCGAACACCGGGGAGCTGTTTTTT.

The chain has TRBV6-5 and TRBJ1-2; perhaps TRBD1 as D (6 bases). Germline V gene data show CDR1 as MNHEY and CDR2 as SVGAGI. V was trimmed by 6 bases and J by 8 bases, leaving 19 bases between them. The CDR3 loop spans 14 amino acids. The CDR3 DNA reads TGTGCCAGCAGCCCCGCCCGGGACACGTGGGGCTACACCTTC. The encoded protein is CASSPARDTWGYTF.

J is TRBJ2-7 and V is TRBV7-9; D not resolved. The CDR3 extends over 15 amino acids. Germline V CDR1 and CDR2: SEHNR, FQNEAQ (reference sequence). V gave up 3 bases and J gave up 0 bases, with 12 bases separating them. The DNA for the CDR3 is TGTGCCAGCAGCTTTCGGGCCTCGAGCTCCTACGAGCAGTACTTC. The encoded protein is CASSFRASSSYEQYF. Full variable domain (remainder filled in from reference TRBV7-9 and TRBJ2-7): DTGVSQNPRHKITKRGQNVTFRCDPISEHNRLYWYRQTLGQGPEFLTYFQNEAQLEKSRLLSDRFSAERPKGSFSTLEIQRTEQGDSAMYLCASSFRASSSYEQYFGPGTRLTVT.

The DNA of the CDR3 is TGTGCCAGCAGCGTAGGACTAGCGGGGGCTTTGGACGAGCAGTACTTC. Translating it yields CASSVGLAGALDEQYF. The chain uses TRBV9 and TRBJ2-7; 12 bases match TRBD2. Germline V gene sequence: CDR1 SGDLS, CDR2 YYNGEE. There are 16 residues in the CDR3. The V segment lost 0 bases and the J segment 5 bases; nucleotides outside the gene matches: 6.

The genes are TRBV4-1 and TRBJ1-5; D possibly corresponds to TRBD1 (5 bases). The CDR3 runs to 14 residues. The germline V gene encodes CDR1 MGHRA and CDR2 YSYEKL. The ends were cut back, 1 base at V and 4 bases at J, with 8 bases in the middle. The CDR3 DNA reads as TGCGCCAGCAGCCAAGGGAGACAGAATCAGCCCCAGCATTTT. The encoded protein is CASSQGRQNQPQHF.

The gene calls are TRBV28 and TRBJ2-3, with D possibly TRBD1 on 6 matching bases. The germline CDR1 and CDR2 sequences are MDHEN and SYDVKM. V was trimmed by 9 bases and J by 2 bases, leaving 15 bases between them. CDR3 length: 14 amino acids. Written as DNA, the CDR3 is TGTGCCAGGAGGGGCAGGGGATTCACAGATACGCAGTATTTT. Amino acids: CARRGRGFTDTQYF. Full variable domain (missing parts from reference TRBV28 and TRBJ2-3): DVKVTQSSRYLVKRTGEKVFLECVQDMDHENMFWYRQDPGLGLRLIYFSYDVKMKEKGDIPEGYSVSREKKERFSLILESASTNQTSMYLCARRGRGFTDTQYFGPGTRLTVL.

The chain links TRBV5-1 to TRBJ1-6; D may be TRBD1 (6 bases). Germline CDR1 reads SGHRS; CDR2 reads YFSETQ. The CDR3 covers 15 residues. V shed 0 bases and J shed 7 bases, with 11 bases lying between them. Here the CDR3 DNA reads TGCGCCAGCAGCTTGGGGCAGGGGTGGAATTCACCCCTCCACTTT. This sequence encodes CASSLGQGWNSPLHF. The variable domain in full, completed from reference TRBV5-1 and TRBJ1-6, reads KAGVTQTPRYLIKTRGQQVTLSCSPISGHRSVSWYQQTPGQGLQFLFEYFSETQRNKGNFPGRFSGRQFSNSRSEMNVSTLELGDSALYLCASSLGQGWNSPLHFGNGTRLTVT.

The gene calls are TRBV7-8 and TRBJ2-3; TRBD2 matches 8 bases. This CDR3 is 13 amino acids long. V dropped 5 bases and J dropped 4; count of bases not matched to a gene: 2. The germline V gene encodes CDR1 SGHVS and CDR2 FQNEAQ. The CDR3 is CASSDGRADTQYF. For the CDR3, the DNA is TGTGCCAGCAGCGACGGGAGGGCAGATACGCAGTATTTT.

CDR3 region: CASSVVRTDRGSFEQFF. The CDR3 DNA reads as TGTGCCAGCAGCGTAGTTCGAACGGACAGGGGGTCATTTGAGCAGTTCTTC. V and J are TRBV9 and TRBJ2-1; TRBD1 aligns across 10 bases. The CDR3 has 17 residues. The V gene's germline CDR1 is SGDLS and CDR2 YYNGEE. J gave up 9 bases and V 0 bases, and 12 bases lay outside the gene matches. The variable domain in full, completed from reference TRBV9 and TRBJ2-1, reads DSGVTQTPKHLITATGQRVTLRCSPRSGDLSVYWYQQSLDQGLQFLIQYYNGEERAKGNILERFSAQQFPDLHSELNLSSLELGDSALYFCASSVVRTDRGSFEQFFGPGTRLTVL.

This chain uses TRBV6-1 with TRBJ2-7; a weak D match, TRBD2 (6 bases). Trimming shortened V by 10 bases and J by 5 bases, and 18 bases separated the two germline ends. Germline CDR1 reads MNHNS; CDR2 reads SASEGT. There are 13 residues in the CDR3. Written as DNA, the CDR3 is TGTGCCACTCCCTCCTCCTGGGGGGACGAGCAGTACTTC. Amino acids: CATPSSWGDEQYF.

This clone occurred once. The chain links TRBV7-2 to TRBJ1-1; D gene unclear. Germline V gene sequence: CDR1 SGHTA, CDR2 FQGNSA. Trimming stripped 0 bases from V and 3 bases from J, with 8 bases between. There are 14 residues in the CDR3. CDR3 residues: CASSLALRDTEAFF. CDR3 bases: TGTGCCAGCAGCTTAGCGTTAAGGGACACTGAAGCTTTCTTT.

V gene TRBV28 combines with J gene TRBJ1-4; 10 nucleotides line up with TRBD1. Germline CDR1 and CDR2: MDHEN and SYDVKM. This CDR3 comprises 13 residues. The junction had 5 bases not matched to a gene; V was cut back by 11 bases and J by 5 bases. The CDR3 protein is CAGTGQGNEKLFF. As DNA, the CDR3 is TGTGCCGGTACGGGACAGGGGAATGAAAAACTGTTTTTT. Full variable domain (remainder filled in from reference TRBV28 and TRBJ1-4): DVKVTQSSRYLVKRTGEKVFLECVQDMDHENMFWYRQDPGLGLRLIYFSYDVKMKEKGDIPEGYSVSREKKERFSLILESASTNQTSMYLCAGTGQGNEKLFFGSGTQLSVL.

The chain is built from TRBV25-1 and TRBJ2-7; TRBD2 might be the D (5 bases). V lost 1 base to trimming and J lost 0 bases, with 13 bases between them. Germline V gene lookup returns CDR1 MGHDK and CDR2 SYGVNS. The CDR3 is 16 amino acids. The CDR3 region is CASSELRTFSSYEQYF. In nucleotides, the CDR3 is TGTGCCAGCAGTGAATTACGGACTTTCAGCTCCTACGAGCAGTACTTC.

CDR3 nucleotides: TGTGCCAGCAGTTACTCTGACAGGGGGCAGCCCCAGCATTTT. Translation gives CASSYSDRGQPQHF. The V gene is TRBV6-5, the J gene TRBJ1-5, with 9 bases that match TRBD1. CDR1 and CDR2 (germline): MNHEY, SVGAGI. This CDR3 is 14 amino acids long. Trimming removed 0 bases from V and 7 bases from J; junction bases left unmatched: 1.

V usage is TRBV9 and J usage is TRBJ2-7; 7 nucleotides align to TRBD1. CDR1 SGDLS and CDR2 YYNGEE come from the germline V gene. J lost 2 bases, V lost 3 bases, and 8 bases had no gene match. CDR3 length equals 15 residues. The CDR3 spells CASSGAPTGPYEQYF. CDR3 in DNA: TGTGCCAGCAGCGGAGCCCCGACAGGGCCCTACGAGCAGTACTTC. Based on the CDR3 plus reference TRBV9 and TRBJ2-7, the full variable domain is DSGVTQTPKHLITATGQRVTLRCSPRSGDLSVYWYQQSLDQGLQFLIQYYNGEERAKGNILERFSAQQFPDLHSELNLSSLELGDSALYFCASSGAPTGPYEQYFGPGTRLTVT.